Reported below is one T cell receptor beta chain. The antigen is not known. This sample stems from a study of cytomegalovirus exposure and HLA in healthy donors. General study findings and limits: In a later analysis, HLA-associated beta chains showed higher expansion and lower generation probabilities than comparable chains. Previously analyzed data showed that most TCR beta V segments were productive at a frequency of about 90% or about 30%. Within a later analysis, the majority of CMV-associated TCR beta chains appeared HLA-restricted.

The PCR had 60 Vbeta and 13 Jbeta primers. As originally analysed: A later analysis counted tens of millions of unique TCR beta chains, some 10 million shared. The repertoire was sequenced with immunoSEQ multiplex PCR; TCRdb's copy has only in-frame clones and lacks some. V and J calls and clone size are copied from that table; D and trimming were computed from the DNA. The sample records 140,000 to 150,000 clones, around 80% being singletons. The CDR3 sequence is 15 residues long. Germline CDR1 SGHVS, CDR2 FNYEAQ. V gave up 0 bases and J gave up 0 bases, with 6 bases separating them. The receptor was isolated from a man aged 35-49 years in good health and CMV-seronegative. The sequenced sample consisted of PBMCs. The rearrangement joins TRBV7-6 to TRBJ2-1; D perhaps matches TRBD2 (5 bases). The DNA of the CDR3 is TGTGCCAGCAGCTTAGCGGGGAGCTCCTACAATGAGCAGTTCTTC. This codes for CASSLAGSSYNEQFF.